This T cell receptor beta chain originates from a study of neurological immune-mediated disorders. This clonotype was seen ten or more times. The authors made cDNA by 5'RACE with 10-nucleotide random UMIs. Each CDR3 protein gets one entry after TCRdb re-called the 5' RACE reads with MiXCR. The sample shows 50,000 to 70,000 distinct CDR3 sequences, about 3.4% of them seen only once. This TCR derives from a man aged 35-49 years with multiple sclerosis. Material for sequencing was PBMCs.

The CDR3, as DNA: TGTGCCATCAGTGTGGACCCGGCCACTGAAGCTTTCTTT. Translated, it gives CAISVDPATEAFF. The J gene is TRBJ1-1, the V gene TRBV10-3; no clear D. This CDR3 contains 13 residues. CDR1 is ENHRY, CDR2 SYGVKD, per germline. Trimming left V 4 bases short and J 4 bases short, with 10 bases between.